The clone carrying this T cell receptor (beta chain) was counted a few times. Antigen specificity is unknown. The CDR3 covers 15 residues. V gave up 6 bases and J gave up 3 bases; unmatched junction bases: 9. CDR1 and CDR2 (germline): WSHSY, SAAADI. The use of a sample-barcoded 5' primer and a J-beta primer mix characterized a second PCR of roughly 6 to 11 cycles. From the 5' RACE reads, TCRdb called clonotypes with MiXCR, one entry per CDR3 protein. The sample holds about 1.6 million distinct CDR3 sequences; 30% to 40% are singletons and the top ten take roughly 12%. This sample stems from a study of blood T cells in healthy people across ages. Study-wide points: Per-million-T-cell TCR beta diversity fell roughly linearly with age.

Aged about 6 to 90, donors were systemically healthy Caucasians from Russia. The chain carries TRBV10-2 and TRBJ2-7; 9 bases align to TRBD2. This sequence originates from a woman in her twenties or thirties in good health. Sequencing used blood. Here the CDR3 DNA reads TGCGCCAGCAGGGGAGAGCGGGGGGTTTTCTACGAGCAGTACTTC. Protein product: CASRGERGVFYEQYF.